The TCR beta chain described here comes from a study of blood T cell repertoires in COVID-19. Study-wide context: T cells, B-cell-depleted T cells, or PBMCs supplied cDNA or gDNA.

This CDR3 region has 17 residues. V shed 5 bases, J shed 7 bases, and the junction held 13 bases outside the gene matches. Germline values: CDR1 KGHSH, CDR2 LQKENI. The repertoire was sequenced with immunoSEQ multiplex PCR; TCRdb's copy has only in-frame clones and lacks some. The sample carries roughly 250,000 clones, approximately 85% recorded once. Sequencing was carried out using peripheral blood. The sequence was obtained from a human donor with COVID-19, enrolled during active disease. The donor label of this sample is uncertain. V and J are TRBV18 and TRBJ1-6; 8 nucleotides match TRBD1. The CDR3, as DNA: TGTGCCAGCTCATCAGGACAGGGACCTCCGGGGAATTCACCCCTCCACTTT. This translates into CASSSGQGPPGNSPLHF.